This T cell receptor (beta chain) was identified during a study of shared clonotypes between healthy human individuals. Study-level background: The cohort had two women and a few men, ages 18 to 49. Per donor, three plates held CD4 naive cells, three held CD4 memory, two held CD8 naive and one held CD8 memory. The study's findings and limits: For naive CD4 cells, roughly 4.8% of clonotypes were shared across a handful of donors. Large sequencing depth failed to make sorted-subset sequencing complete, rarefaction showed.

Produced via immunoSEQ multiplex PCR; TCRdb's table is partial and in-frame only. The data hold about 710,000 clones, with roughly 72% observed a single time. With respect to this clone: Antigen specificity is unknown.

The CDR3 length is 16 residues. Germline values: CDR1 LNHDA, CDR2 SQIVND (reference sequence). V trimming: 8 bases; J trimming: 4 bases; junction bases outside the gene matches: 9. This chain joins TRBV19 and TRBJ2-3; 13 nucleotides align to TRBD2. The sequenced sample consisted of memory CD4+ T cells sorted from blood. Subset described: CD45RA-negative fraction. The sequence was collected from a woman in her 30s in good health. The DNA of the CDR3 is TGTGCCAGTGCTAGGACTAGCGGGAGTTGGGCAGATACGCAGTATTTT. It yields the protein CASARTSGSWADTQYF.